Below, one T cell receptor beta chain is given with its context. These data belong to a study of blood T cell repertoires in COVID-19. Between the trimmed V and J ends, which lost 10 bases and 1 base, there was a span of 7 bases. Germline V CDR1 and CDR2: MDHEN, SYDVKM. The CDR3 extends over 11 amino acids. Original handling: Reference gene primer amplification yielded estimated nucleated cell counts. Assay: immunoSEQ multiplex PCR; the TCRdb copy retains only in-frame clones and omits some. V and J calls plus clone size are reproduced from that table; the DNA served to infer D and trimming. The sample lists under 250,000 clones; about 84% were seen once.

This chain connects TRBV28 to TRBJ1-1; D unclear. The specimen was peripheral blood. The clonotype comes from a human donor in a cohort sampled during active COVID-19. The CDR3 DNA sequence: TGTGCCATAGATAGGAACACTGAAGCTTTCTTT. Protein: CAIDRNTEAFF.